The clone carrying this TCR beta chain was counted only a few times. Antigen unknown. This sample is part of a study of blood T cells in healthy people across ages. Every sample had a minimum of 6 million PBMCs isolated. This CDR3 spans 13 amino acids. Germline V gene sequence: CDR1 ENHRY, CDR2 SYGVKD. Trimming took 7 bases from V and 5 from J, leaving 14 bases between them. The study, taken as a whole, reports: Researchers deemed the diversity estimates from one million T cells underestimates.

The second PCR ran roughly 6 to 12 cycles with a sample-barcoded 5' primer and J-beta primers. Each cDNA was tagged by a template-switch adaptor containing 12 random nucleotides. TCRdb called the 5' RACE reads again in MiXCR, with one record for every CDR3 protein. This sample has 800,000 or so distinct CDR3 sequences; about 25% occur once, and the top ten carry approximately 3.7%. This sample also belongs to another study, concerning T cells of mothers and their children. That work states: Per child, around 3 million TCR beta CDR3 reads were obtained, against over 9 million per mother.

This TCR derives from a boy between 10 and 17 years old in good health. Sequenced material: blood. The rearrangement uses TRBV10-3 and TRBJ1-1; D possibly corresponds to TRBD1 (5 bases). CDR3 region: CAINPGRATEAFF. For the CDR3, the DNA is TGTGCCATCAACCCGGGACGGGCTACTGAAGCTTTCTTT.